This is a list of T cell receptor beta chains from one sample in a study of OX40 agonist ivuxolimab in advanced cancers. Clones were read by immunoSEQ multiplex PCR, and TCRdb kept only the in-frame ones, dropping some. In the table there are about 12,000 clones, roughly 81% of which are singletons. The source material was CD4+ or CD8+ T cells sorted from blood, sampled in a trial of the OX40 agonist ivuxolimab. These receptors all come from an adult with an advanced solid tumor such as melanoma, head and neck, liver or kidney cancer. Both conserved end residues are part of each CDR3. A D gene is named only where the DNA matches it firmly. Clone size appears in some rows only: once, few, many, or a class for an expanded clone.

v_call: TRBV9; j_call: TRBJ2-7; clone_size: NA; d_call: TRBD2; cdr3_aa: CASSPVAGGSYEQYF; cdr3_nt: TGTGCCAGCAGCCCCGTAGCGGGAGGCTCCTACGAGCAGTACTTC
v_call: TRBV13; j_call: TRBJ1-5; clone_size: NA; d_call: NA; cdr3_aa: CASSLLRQPQHF; cdr3_nt: TGTGCCAGCAGCTTACTCCGCCAGCCCCAGCATTTT
v_call: TRBV5-6; j_call: TRBJ2-2; clone_size: NA; d_call: TRBD2; cdr3_aa: CASSLELAGEEHRGAVF; cdr3_nt: TGTGCCAGCAGCTTGGAACTAGCGGGAGAGGAACACCGGGGAGCTGTTTTT
v_call: TRBV7-8; j_call: TRBJ2-7; clone_size: NA; d_call: NA; cdr3_aa: CASLRREDRTYEQYF; cdr3_nt: TGTGCCAGCTTGCGTCGGGAGGACAGAACCTACGAGCAGTACTTC
v_call: TRBV5-1; j_call: TRBJ2-1; clone_size: NA; d_call: TRBD2; cdr3_aa: CASSLLAGSSYNEQFF; cdr3_nt: TGCGCCAGCAGCTTACTAGCGGGGAGCTCCTACAATGAGCAGTTCTTC
v_call: TRBV7-3; j_call: TRBJ1-1; clone_size: NA; d_call: TRBD1; cdr3_aa: CASSTPGQGKANTEAFF; cdr3_nt: TGTGCCAGCAGCACCCCGGGACAGGGGAAGGCGAACACTGAAGCTTTCTTT
v_call: TRBV11-2; j_call: TRBJ2-5; clone_size: NA; d_call: NA; cdr3_aa: CASTLYPGRGETQYF; cdr3_nt: TGTGCCAGCACCCTGTACCCGGGCCGAGGGGAGACCCAGTACTTC
v_call: TRBV28; j_call: TRBJ2-1; clone_size: NA; d_call: NA; cdr3_aa: CASSPQLEQFF; cdr3_nt: TGTGCCAGCAGTCCACAGCTAGAGCAGTTCTTC
v_call: TRBV4-1; j_call: TRBJ2-7; clone_size: NA; d_call: TRBD2; cdr3_aa: CASSQVASGLYEQYF; cdr3_nt: TGCGCCAGCAGCCAAGTTGCTAGCGGTCTCTACGAGCAGTACTTC
v_call: TRBV28; j_call: TRBJ1-4; clone_size: few; d_call: TRBD1; cdr3_aa: CASSLLGQGAEGKLFF; cdr3_nt: TGTGCCAGCAGTTTACTAGGACAGGGGGCGGAGGGGAAACTGTTTTTT
v_call: TRBV6-6; j_call: TRBJ2-1; clone_size: NA; d_call: TRBD1; cdr3_aa: CASRPGEGAHYNEQFF; cdr3_nt: TGTGCCAGCAGACCCGGAGAGGGGGCGCACTACAATGAGCAGTTCTTC
v_call: TRBV4-3; j_call: TRBJ2-1; clone_size: NA; d_call: TRBD2; cdr3_aa: CASSQFKTGGGAYNEQFF; cdr3_nt: TGCGCCAGCAGCCAATTCAAAACGGGGGGAGGGGCCTACAATGAGCAGTTCTTC
v_call: TRBV27; j_call: TRBJ2-7; clone_size: NA; d_call: NA; cdr3_aa: CASSGAYEQYF; cdr3_nt: TGTGCCAGCAGTGGCGCCTACGAGCAGTACTTC
v_call: TRBV7-3; j_call: TRBJ2-5; clone_size: once; d_call: TRBD1; cdr3_aa: CASSPGQGAGQETQYF; cdr3_nt: TGTGCCAGCAGCCCGGGACAGGGGGCAGGTCAAGAGACCCAGTACTTC
v_call: TRBV25-1; j_call: TRBJ2-1; clone_size: NA; d_call: NA; cdr3_aa: CASRRRGMNNEQFF; cdr3_nt: TGTGCCAGCAGGCGCAGGGGCATGAACAATGAGCAGTTCTTC
v_call: TRBV7-9; j_call: TRBJ2-7; clone_size: NA; d_call: NA; cdr3_aa: CASSIGWVGGEQYF; cdr3_nt: TGTGCCAGCAGCATAGGTTGGGTGGGAGGCGAGCAGTACTTC
v_call: TRBV4-3; j_call: TRBJ2-7; clone_size: NA; d_call: TRBD1; cdr3_aa: CASSQDRTGGYEQYF; cdr3_nt: TGCGCCAGCAGCCAAGACCGGACAGGGGGCTACGAGCAGTACTTC
v_call: TRBV28; j_call: TRBJ2-5; clone_size: NA; d_call: TRBD2; cdr3_aa: CASASTGTSGPRETQYF; cdr3_nt: TGTGCCAGCGCTTCGACCGGGACTAGCGGACCTAGGGAGACCCAGTACTTC
v_call: TRBV4-3; j_call: TRBJ2-1; clone_size: NA; d_call: NA; cdr3_aa: CASSQEDDGYNEQFF; cdr3_nt: TGCGCCAGCAGCCAAGAAGATGATGGCTACAATGAGCAGTTCTTC
v_call: TRBV19; j_call: TRBJ1-1; clone_size: NA; d_call: NA; cdr3_aa: CASSPQSNTEAFF; cdr3_nt: TGTGCCAGTAGCCCCCAATCGAACACTGAAGCTTTCTTT
v_call: TRBV21-1; j_call: TRBJ2-3; clone_size: NA; d_call: NA; cdr3_aa: CASSKRQSTDTQYF; cdr3_nt: TGTGCCAGCAGCAAAAGACAGAGCACAGATACGCAGTATTTT
v_call: TRBV6-4; j_call: TRBJ2-7; clone_size: NA; d_call: NA; cdr3_aa: CASTMGRDLESSYEQYF; cdr3_nt: TGTGCCAGCACAATGGGGCGGGACCTTGAGAGCTCCTACGAGCAGTACTTC
v_call: TRBV10-2; j_call: TRBJ1-1; clone_size: few; d_call: TRBD1; cdr3_aa: CASSETGAGNTEAFF; cdr3_nt: TGCGCCAGCAGTGAAACAGGGGCGGGGAACACTGAAGCTTTCTTT